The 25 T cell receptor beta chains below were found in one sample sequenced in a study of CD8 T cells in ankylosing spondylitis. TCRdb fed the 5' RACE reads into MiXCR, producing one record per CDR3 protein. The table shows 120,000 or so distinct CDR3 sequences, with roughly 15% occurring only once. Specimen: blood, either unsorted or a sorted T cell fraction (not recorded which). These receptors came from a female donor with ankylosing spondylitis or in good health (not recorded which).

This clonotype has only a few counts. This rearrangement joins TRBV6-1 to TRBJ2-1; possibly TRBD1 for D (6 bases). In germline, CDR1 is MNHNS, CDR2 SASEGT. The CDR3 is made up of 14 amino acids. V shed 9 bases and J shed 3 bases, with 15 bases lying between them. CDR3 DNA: TGTGCCAGTACCCGAAGGACAGACTACAATGAGCAGTTCTTC. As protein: CASTRRTDYNEQFF.

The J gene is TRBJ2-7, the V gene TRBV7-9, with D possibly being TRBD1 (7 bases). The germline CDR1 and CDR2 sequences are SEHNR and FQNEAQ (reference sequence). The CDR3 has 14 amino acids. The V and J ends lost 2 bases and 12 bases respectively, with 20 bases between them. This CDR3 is CASSLTGGRGALYF. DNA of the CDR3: TGTGCCAGCAGCTTAACAGGCGGCAGGGGGGCCCTGTACTTC. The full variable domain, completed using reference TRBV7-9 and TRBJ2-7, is DTGVSQNPRHKITKRGQNVTFRCDPISEHNRLYWYRQTLGQGPEFLTYFQNEAQLEKSRLLSDRFSAERPKGSFSTLEIQRTEQGDSAMYLCASSLTGGRGALYFGPGTRLTVT.

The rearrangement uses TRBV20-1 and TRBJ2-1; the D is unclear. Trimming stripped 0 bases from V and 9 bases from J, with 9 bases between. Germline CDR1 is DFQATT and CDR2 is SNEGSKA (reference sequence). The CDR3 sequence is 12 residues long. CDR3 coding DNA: TGCAGTGCTAGAGAGGCACGGCTTGAGCAGTTCTTC. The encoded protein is CSAREARLEQFF.

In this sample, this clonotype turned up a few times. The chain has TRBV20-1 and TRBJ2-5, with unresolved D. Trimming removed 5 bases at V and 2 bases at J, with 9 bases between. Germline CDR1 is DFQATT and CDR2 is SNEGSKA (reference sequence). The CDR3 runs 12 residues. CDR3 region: CSALLGQETQYF. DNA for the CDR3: TGCAGTGCTCTCCTAGGTCAAGAGACCCAGTACTTC.

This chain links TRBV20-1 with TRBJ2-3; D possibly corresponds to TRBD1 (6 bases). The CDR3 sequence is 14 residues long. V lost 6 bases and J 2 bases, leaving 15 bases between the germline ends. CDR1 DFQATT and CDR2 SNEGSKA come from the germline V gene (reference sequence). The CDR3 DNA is TGCAGTGCCGTCCGGGACATAAACACAGATACGCAGTATTTT. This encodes CSAVRDINTDTQYF.

CDR3 sequence: CASSLVPKNIQYF. CDR3 nucleotides: TGTGCCAGCAGCCTGGTACCAAAAAACATTCAGTACTTC. The V and J genes are TRBV11-2 and TRBJ2-4; D unresolved. Germline values: CDR1 SGHAT, CDR2 FQNNGV. The CDR3 is made up of 13 amino acids. Trimming shortened V by 5 bases and J by 4 bases, and 9 bases separated the two germline ends.

CDR3 in DNA: TGTGCCAGCAGCTCGGACTTGTTCACAGATACGCAGTATTTT. This translates into CASSSDLFTDTQYF. This chain joins TRBV7-9 and TRBJ2-3; TRBD2 might be the D (5 bases). The CDR3 is made up of 14 amino acids. V dropped 4 bases and J dropped 2 bases, with 10 bases sitting between them. CDR1 and CDR2 from the germline V gene are SEHNR and FQNEAQ (reference sequence).

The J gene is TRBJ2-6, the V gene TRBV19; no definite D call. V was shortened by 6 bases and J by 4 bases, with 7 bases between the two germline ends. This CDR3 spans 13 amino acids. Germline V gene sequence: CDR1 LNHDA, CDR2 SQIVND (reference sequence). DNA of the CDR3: TGTGCCAGTAGACAGAACGGGGCCAACGTCCTGACTTTC. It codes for CASRQNGANVLTF.

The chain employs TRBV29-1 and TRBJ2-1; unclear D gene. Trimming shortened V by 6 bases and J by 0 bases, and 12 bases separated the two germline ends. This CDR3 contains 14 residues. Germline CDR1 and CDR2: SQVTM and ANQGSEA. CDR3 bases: TGCAGCGTACAATTACCGAACTCCTACAATGAGCAGTTCTTC. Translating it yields CSVQLPNSYNEQFF.

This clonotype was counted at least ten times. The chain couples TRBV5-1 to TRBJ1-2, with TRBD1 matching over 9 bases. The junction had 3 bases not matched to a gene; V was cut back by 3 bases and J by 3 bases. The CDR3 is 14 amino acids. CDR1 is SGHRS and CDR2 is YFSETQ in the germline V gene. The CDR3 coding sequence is TGCGCCAGCAGCTACCGGGACAGGGACTATGGCTACACCTTC. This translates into CASSYRDRDYGYTF.

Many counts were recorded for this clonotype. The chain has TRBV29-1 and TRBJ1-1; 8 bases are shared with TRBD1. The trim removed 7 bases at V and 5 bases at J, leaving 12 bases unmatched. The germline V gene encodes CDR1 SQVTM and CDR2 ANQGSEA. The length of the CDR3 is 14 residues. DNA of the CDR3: TGCAGCGCCTTCCGGACAGGGCTGGGGACTGAAGCTTTCTTT. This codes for CSAFRTGLGTEAFF.

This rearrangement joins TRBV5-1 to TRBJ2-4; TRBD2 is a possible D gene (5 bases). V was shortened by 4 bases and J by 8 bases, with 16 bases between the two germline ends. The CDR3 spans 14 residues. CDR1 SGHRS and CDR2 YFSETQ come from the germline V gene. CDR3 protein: CASSTELVSDIQYF. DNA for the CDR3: TGCGCCAGCAGCACCGAGCTAGTTAGCGACATTCAGTACTTC.

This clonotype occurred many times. The CDR3 nucleotides read TGTGCCTGGAGCCCCAGCCCCGGGGGGCTTGGTCAGCCCCAGCATTTT. Translating it yields CAWSPSPGGLGQPQHF. This sequence joins TRBV30 and TRBJ1-5; D perhaps matches TRBD1 (6 bases). The CDR3 runs to 16 residues. Germline values: CDR1 GTSNPN, CDR2 SVGIG (reference sequence). V was shortened by 3 bases and J by 6 bases, with 21 bases between the two germline ends.

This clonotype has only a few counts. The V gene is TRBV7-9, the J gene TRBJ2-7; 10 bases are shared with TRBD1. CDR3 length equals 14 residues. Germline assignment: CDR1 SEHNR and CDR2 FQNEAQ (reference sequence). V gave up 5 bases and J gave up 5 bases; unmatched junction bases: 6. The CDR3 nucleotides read TGTGCCAGCAGCCTTGGGACAGGGGCCCACGAGCAGTACTTC. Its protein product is CASSLGTGAHEQYF.

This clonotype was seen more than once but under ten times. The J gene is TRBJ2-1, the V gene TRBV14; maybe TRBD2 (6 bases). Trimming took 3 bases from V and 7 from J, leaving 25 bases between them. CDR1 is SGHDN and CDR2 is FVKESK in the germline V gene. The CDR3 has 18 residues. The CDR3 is CASSHLGGWSPEGNEQFF. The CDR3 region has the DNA TGTGCCAGCAGCCATCTCGGGGGATGGAGCCCGGAAGGGAATGAGCAGTTCTTC.

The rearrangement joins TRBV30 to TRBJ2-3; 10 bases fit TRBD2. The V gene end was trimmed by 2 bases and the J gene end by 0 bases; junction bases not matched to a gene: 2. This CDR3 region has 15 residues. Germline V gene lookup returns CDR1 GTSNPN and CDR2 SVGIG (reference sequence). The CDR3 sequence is CAWSLLAGSTDTQYF. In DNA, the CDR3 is TGTGCCTGGAGTCTACTAGCGGGGAGCACAGATACGCAGTATTTT.

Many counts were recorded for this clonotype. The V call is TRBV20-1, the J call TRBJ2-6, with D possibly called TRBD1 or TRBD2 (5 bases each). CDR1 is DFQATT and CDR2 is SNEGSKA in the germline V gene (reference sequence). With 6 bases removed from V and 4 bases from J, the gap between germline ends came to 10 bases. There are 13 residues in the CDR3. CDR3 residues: CSAPGTGANVLTF. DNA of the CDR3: TGCAGTGCCCCAGGGACGGGGGCCAACGTCCTGACTTTC.

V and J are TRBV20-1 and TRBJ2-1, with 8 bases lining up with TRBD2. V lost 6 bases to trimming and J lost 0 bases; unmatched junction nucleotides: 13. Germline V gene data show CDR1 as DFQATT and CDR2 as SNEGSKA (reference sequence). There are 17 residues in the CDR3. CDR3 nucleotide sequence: TGCAGTGCAGAGGAACTCGGGAGGGCCATCTCCTACAATGAGCAGTTCTTC. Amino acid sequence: CSAEELGRAISYNEQFF.

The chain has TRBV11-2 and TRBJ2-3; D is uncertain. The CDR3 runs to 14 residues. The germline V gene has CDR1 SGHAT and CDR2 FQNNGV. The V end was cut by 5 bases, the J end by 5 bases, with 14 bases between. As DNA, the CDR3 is TGTGCCAGCAGCCCCAATCTTTTTGGAGATACGCAGTATTTT. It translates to CASSPNLFGDTQYF.

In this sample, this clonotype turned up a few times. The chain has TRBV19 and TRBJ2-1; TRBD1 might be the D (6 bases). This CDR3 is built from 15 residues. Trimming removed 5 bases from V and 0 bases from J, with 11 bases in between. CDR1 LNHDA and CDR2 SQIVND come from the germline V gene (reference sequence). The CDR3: CASSEDRSSYNEQFF. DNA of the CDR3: TGTGCCAGTAGTGAAGACAGGAGCTCCTACAATGAGCAGTTCTTC.

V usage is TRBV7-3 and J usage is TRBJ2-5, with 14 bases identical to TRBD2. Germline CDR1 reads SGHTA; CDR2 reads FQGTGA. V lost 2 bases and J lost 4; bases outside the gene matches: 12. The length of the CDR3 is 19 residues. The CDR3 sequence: CASSLSGTSGRSVRETQYF. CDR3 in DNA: TGTGCCAGCAGCTTATCCGGGACTAGCGGGAGAAGTGTTAGAGAGACCCAGTACTTC.

The CDR3 DNA is TGTGCCAGCAGCCAAGAGGGTGTTGGGGTGACTAATGAAAAACTGTTTTTT. It is translated as CASSQEGVGVTNEKLFF. The chain combines TRBV3-1 with TRBJ1-4; no reliable D call. This CDR3 has 17 residues. Germline V CDR1 and CDR2: LGHDT, YNNKEL (reference sequence). V lost 0 bases, J lost 2 bases, and 13 bases lay in between.

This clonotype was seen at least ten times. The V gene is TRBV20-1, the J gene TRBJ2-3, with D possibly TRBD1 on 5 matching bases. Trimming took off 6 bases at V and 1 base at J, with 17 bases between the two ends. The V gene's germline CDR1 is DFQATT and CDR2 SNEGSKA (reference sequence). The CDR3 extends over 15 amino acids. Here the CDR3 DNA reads TGCAGTGCCCCAGGGCCAGGTCGAGGCACAGATACGCAGTATTTT. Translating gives CSAPGPGRGTDTQYF.

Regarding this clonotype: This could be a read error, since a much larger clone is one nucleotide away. This CDR3 is CASRASSGNAIYF. The CDR3 DNA sequence: TGCGCCAGCAGGGCGAGCTCTGGAAACGCCATATATTTT. The gene calls are TRBV5-1 and TRBJ1-3; D unresolved. CDR3 length: 13 amino acids. The germline gives CDR1 SGHRS, CDR2 YFSETQ.

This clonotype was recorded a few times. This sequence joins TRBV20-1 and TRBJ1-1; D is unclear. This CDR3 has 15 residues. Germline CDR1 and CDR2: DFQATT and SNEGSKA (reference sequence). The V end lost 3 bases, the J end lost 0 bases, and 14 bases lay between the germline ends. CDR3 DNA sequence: TGCAGTGCTAGGTCACCCGGACTGATGAACACTGAAGCTTTCTTT. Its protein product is CSARSPGLMNTEAFF.